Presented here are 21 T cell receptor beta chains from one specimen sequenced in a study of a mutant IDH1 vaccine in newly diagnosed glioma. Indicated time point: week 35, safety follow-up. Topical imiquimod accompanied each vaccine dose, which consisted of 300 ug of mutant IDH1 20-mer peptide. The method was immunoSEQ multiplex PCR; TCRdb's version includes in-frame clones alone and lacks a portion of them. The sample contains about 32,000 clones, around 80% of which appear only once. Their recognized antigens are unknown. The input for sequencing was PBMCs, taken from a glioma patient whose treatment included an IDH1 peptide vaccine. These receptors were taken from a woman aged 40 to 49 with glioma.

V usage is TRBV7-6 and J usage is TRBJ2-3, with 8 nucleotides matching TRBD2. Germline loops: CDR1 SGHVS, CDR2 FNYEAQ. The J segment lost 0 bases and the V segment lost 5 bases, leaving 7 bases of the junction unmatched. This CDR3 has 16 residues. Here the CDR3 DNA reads TGTGCCAGCAGCAAGTTAGCGGGGCCTAGCACAGATACGCAGTATTTT. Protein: CASSKLAGPSTDTQYF.

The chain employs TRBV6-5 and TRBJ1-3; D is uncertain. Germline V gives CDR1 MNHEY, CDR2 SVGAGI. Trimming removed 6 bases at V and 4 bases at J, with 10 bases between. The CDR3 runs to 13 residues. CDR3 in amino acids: CASSLTMGNTIYF. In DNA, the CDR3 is TGTGCCAGCAGCCTCACCATGGGAAACACCATATATTTT.

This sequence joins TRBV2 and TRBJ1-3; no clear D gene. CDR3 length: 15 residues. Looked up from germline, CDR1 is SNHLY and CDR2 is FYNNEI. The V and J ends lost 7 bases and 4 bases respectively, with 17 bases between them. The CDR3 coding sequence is TGTGCCAGCATTCCTGAGGGCCAGGCGGGAAACACCATATATTTT. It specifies CASIPEGQAGNTIYF.

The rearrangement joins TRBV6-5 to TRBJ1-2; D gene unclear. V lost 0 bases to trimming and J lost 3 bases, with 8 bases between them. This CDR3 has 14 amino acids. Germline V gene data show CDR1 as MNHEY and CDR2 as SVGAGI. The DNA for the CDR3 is TGTGCCAGCAGTTACTCCGCAGGCCACTATGGCTACACCTTC. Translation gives CASSYSAGHYGYTF.

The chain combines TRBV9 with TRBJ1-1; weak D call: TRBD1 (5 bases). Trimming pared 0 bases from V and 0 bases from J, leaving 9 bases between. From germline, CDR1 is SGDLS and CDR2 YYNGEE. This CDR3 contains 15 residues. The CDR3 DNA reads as TGTGCCAGCAGCGTAGGAGGGGCAGTGAACACTGAAGCTTTCTTT. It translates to CASSVGGAVNTEAFF.

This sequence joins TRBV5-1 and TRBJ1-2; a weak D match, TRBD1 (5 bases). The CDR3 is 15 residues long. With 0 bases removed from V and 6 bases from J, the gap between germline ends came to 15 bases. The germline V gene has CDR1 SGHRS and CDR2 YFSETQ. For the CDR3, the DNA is TGCGCCAGCAGCTTGGCCTTCCAGGGCAGTGATGGCTACACCTTC. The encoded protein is CASSLAFQGSDGYTF.

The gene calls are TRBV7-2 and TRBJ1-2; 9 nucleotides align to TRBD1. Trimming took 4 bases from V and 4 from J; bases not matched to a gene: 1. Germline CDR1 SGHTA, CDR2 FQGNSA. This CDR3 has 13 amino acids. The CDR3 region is CASSSGQGYGYTF. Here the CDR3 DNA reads TGTGCCAGCAGCTCGGGACAGGGCTATGGCTACACCTTC.

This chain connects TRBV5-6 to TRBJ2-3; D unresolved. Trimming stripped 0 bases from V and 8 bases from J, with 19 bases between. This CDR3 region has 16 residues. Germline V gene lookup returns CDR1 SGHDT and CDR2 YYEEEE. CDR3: CASSLAARTVTGTQYF. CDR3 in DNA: TGTGCCAGCAGCTTGGCCGCCAGGACCGTCACGGGTACGCAGTATTTT.

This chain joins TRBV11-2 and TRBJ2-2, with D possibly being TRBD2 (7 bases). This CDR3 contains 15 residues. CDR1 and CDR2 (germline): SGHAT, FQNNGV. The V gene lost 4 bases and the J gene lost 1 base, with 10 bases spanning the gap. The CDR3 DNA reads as TGTGCCAGCAGCTCCGGGGGGCTGAACACCGGGGAGCTGTTTTTT. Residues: CASSSGGLNTGELFF.

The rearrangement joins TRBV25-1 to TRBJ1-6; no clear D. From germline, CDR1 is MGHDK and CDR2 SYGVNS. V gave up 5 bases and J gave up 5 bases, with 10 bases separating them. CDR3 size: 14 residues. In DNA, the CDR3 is TGTGCCAGCAGTAGGGAACCGCATAATTCACCCCTCCACTTT. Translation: CASSREPHNSPLHF. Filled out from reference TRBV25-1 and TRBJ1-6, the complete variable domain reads EADIYQTPRYLVIGTGKKITLECSQTMGHDKMYWYQQDPGMELHLIHYSYGVNSTEKGDLSSESTVSRIRTEHFPLTLESARPSHTSQYLCASSREPHNSPLHFGNGTRLTVT.

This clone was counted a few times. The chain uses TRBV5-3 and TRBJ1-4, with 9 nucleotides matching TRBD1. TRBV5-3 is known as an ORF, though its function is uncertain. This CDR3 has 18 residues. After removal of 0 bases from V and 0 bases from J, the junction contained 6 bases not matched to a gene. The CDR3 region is CARSLAMTGGATNEKLFF. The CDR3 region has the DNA TGTGCCAGAAGCTTGGCCATGACAGGGGGGGCAACTAATGAAAAACTGTTTTTT.

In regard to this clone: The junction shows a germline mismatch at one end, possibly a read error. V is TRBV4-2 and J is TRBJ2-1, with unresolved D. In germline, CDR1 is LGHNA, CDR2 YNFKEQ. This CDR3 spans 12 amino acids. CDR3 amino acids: CASSQDYYEQFF. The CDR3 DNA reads TGTGCCAGCAGCCAAGACTACTATGAGCAGTTCTTC.

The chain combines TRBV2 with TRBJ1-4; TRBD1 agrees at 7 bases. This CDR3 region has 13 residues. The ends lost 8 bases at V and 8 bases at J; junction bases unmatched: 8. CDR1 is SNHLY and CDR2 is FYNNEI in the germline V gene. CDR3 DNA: TGTGCCAGCGGCCAGGAACAGGGGGAAAAACTGTTTTTT. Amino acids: CASGQEQGEKLFF.

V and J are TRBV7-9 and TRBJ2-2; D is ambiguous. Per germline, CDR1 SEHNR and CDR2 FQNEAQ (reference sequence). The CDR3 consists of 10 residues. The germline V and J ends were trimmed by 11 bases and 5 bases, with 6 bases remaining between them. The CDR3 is CAHGTGELFF. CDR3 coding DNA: TGTGCCCATGGGACCGGGGAGCTGTTTTTT. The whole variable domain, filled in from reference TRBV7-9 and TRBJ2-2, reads DTGVSQNPRHKITKRGQNVTFRCDPISEHNRLYWYRQTLGQGPEFLTYFQNEAQLEKSRLLSDRFSAERPKGSFSTLEIQRTEQGDSAMYLCAHGTGELFFGEGSRLTVL.

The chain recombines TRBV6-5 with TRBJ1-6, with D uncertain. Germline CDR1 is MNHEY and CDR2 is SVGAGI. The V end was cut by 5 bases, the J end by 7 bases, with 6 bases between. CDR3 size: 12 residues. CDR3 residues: CASSEGNSPLHF. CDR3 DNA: TGTGCCAGCAGTGAGGGAAATTCACCCCTCCACTTT.

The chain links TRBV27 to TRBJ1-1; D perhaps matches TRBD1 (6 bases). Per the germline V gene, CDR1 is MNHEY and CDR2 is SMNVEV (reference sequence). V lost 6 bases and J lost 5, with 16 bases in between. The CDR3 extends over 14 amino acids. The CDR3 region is CASSPGVRGTEAFF. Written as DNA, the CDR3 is TGTGCCAGCAGCCCCGGGGTAAGGGGGACTGAAGCTTTCTTT.

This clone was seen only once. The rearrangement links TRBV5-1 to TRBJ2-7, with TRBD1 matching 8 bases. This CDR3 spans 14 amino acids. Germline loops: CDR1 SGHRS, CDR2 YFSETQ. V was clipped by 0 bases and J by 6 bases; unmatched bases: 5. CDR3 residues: CASSLAQGAGEQYF. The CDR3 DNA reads TGCGCCAGCAGCTTGGCCCAGGGGGCGGGCGAGCAGTACTTC.

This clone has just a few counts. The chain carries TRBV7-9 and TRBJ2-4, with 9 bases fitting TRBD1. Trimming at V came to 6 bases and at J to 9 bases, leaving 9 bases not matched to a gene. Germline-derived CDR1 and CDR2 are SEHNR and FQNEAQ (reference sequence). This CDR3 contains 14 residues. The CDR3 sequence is CASSLTGGSGIQYF. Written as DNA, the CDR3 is TGTGCCAGCAGTCTGACAGGGGGATCGGGCATTCAGTACTTC.

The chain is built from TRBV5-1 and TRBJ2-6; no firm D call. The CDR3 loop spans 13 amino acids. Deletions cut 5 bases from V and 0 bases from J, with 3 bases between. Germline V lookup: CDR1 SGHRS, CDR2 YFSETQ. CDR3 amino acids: CASRSSGANVLTF. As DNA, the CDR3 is TGCGCCAGCAGGAGCTCTGGGGCCAACGTCCTGACTTTC.

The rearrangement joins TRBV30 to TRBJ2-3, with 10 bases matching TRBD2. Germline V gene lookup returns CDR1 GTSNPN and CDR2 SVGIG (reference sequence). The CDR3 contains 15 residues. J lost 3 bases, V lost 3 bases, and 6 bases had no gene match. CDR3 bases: TGTGCCTGGAGGGCCGGGACTAGCGTGACAGATACGCAGTATTTT. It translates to CAWRAGTSVTDTQYF.

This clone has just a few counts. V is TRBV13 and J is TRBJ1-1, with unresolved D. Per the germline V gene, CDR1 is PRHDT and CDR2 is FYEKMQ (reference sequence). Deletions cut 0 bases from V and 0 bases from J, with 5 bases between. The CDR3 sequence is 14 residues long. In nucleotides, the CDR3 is TGTGCCAGCAGCTTAGGACGGTTGAACACTGAAGCTTTCTTT. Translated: CASSLGRLNTEAFF. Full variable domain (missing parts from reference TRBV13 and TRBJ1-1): AAGVIQSPRHLIKEKRETATLKCYPIPRHDTVYWYQQGPGQDPQFLISFYEKMQSDKGSIPDRFSAQQFSDYHSELNMSSLELGDSALYFCASSLGRLNTEAFFGQGTRLTVV.